A single T cell receptor (beta chain) is shown here with its context. Its specificity is not known. Trimming removed 5 bases at V and 0 bases at J, with 14 bases between. This CDR3 is 15 amino acids long. Germline CDR1 and CDR2: PRHDT and FYEKMQ (reference sequence). This sample is drawn from a study of shared clonotypes between healthy human individuals. General observations from the study: Tissues were not sampled, only blood, and their repertoires likely differ. Richness estimates generally favored naive over memory subsets.

Genomic DNA from each subset was divided evenly over several immunoSEQ plates. Original methodology: Because ImmunoSEQ provided only junction sequences with no quality scores, the filtering differed. Clones were sequenced by immunoSEQ multiplex PCR, and TCRdb holds only the in-frame ones, with some missing. V, J and clone size are taken as reported in that table, and D and trimming were inferred from the DNA itself. The data show around 1.9 million clones, over 85% seen once. Positively selected for CCR7, the CD45RO-negative cells used as naive CD8 cells excluded terminally differentiated effector memory CD45RA+ cells.

This rearrangement joins TRBV13 to TRBJ2-7; no clear D. The sequence was obtained from a man aged 18 to 29 in good health. Some clones in this sample may be carry-over from other donors' samples. The sequenced sample was naive CD8+ T cells from PBMCs. The CDR3 nucleotides are TGTGCCAGCAGCGCCGGACCGCTAATCTCCTACGAGCAGTACTTC. Translation: CASSAGPLISYEQYF.